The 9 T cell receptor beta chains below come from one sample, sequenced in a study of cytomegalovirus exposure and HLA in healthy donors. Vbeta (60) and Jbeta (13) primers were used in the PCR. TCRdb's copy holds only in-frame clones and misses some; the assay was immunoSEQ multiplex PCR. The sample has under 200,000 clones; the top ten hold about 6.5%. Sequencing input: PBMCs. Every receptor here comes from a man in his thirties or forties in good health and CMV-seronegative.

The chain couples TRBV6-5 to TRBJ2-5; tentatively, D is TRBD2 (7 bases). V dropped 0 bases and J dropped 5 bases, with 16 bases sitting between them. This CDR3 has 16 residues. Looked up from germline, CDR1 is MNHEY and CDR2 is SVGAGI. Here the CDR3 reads CASSYSPGGGPETQYF. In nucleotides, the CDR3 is TGTGCCAGCAGTTACTCCCCTGGCGGGGGCCCCGAGACCCAGTACTTC.

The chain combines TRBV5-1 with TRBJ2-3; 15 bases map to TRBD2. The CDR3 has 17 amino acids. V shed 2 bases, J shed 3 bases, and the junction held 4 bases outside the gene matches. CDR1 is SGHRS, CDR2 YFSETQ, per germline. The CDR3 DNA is TGCGCCAGCAGCTTCCGGACTAGCGGGGGGGAAACAGATACGCAGTATTTT. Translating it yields CASSFRTSGGETDTQYF.

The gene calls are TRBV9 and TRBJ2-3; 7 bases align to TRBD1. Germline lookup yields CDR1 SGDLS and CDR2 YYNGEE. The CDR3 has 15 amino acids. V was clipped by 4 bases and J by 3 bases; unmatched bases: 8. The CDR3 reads CASSIRWTGTDTQYF. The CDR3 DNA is TGTGCCAGCAGCATACGTTGGACAGGAACAGATACGCAGTATTTT.

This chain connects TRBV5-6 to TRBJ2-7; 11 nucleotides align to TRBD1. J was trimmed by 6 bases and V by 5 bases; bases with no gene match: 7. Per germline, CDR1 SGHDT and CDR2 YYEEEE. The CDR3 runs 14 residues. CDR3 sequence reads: CASRTTGTGGEQYF. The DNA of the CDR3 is TGTGCCAGCAGGACAACCGGGACAGGGGGCGAGCAGTACTTC.

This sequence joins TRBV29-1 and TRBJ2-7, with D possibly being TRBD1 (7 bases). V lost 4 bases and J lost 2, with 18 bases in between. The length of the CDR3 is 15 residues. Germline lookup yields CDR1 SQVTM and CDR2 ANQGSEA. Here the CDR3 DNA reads TGCAGCGTTGGTTTCTGGAGGGGGCCTACCTACGAGCAGTACTTC. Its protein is CSVGFWRGPTYEQYF.

CDR3 sequence (DNA): TGTGCCAGCAGCGTGAGGGCAGGCGCAAAAACCATATATTTT. It codes for CASSVRAGAKTIYF. The gene calls are TRBV9 and TRBJ1-3; the D is unclear. Germline assignment: CDR1 SGDLS and CDR2 YYNGEE. Trimming removed 2 bases from V and 10 bases from J, with 16 bases in between. The CDR3 spans 14 residues.

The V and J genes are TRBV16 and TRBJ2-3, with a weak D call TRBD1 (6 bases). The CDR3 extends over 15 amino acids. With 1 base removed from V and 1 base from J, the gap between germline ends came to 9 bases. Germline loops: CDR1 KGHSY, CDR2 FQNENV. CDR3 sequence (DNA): TGTGCCAGCAGCCAATTGGACAGCCGCACAGATACGCAGTATTTT. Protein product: CASSQLDSRTDTQYF.

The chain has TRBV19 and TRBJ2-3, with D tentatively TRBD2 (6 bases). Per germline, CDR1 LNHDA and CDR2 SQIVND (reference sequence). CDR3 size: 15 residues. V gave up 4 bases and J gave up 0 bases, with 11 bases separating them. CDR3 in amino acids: CASSKGLLSTDTQYF. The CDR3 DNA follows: TGTGCCAGTAGTAAGGGACTTCTAAGCACAGATACGCAGTATTTT.

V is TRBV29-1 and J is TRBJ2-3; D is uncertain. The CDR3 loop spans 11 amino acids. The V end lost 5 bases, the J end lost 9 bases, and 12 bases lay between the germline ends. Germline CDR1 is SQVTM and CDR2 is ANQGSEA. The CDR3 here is CSVHAVTTQYF. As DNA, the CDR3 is TGCAGCGTTCACGCAGTCACGACGCAGTATTTT.